This is a list of T cell receptor beta chains from one sample in a study of cytomegalovirus exposure and HLA in healthy donors. Here immunoSEQ multiplex PCR was the method, and the copy in TCRdb shows in-frame clones only, minus some. The table has hundreds of thousands of clones, around 80% seen once. Sample: PBMCs. Source of these receptors: a boy aged 5-17 years in good health and CMV-seronegative. The CDR3 runs from the conserved cysteine through the conserved F or W. A D gene is named only where the DNA matches it firmly. The size entry is marked missing in some rows and otherwise reads once, few, many or a size class.

J	D	size	V	length	DNA	CDR3
TRBJ1-2	TRBD1	NA	TRBV10-3	15	TGTGCCATCAGTGAGTCGACAGGGGGCGTGAATGGCTACACCTTC	CAISESTGGVNGYTF
TRBJ2-4	NA	once	TRBV13	17	TGTGCCAGCAGCTTGAGCCCGGCCGAAGGGGGCAAAAACATTCAGTACTTC	CASSLSPAEGGKNIQYF
TRBJ2-2	NA	once	TRBV6-4	15	TGTGCCAGCAGTGAGTGGCAGGGGAACACCGGGGAGCTGTTTTTT	CASSEWQGNTGELFF
TRBJ2-1	TRBD2	NA	TRBV13	19	TGTGCCAGCAGCACGACTAGCGGGAGGACGAACACATTTTACAATGAGCAGTTCTTC	CASSTTSGRTNTFYNEQFF
TRBJ2-7	TRBD1	NA	TRBV30	15	TGTGCCTGGAGTGTACAGGGGATAAGCTCCTACGAGCAGTACTTC	CAWSVQGISSYEQYF
TRBJ1-2	TRBD1	NA	TRBV10-2	13	TGCGCCAGCAGTGCGACAGGGGTTGATGGCTACACCTTC	CASSATGVDGYTF
TRBJ2-3	TRBD2	NA	TRBV9	16	TGTGCCAGCAGCGTAGGCGGGGGGCCTTTCACAGATACGCAGTATTTT	CASSVGGGPFTDTQYF
TRBJ2-7	NA	few	TRBV19	15	TGTGCCAGTAGTCCCCTTTTGGGGGCGCGGTACGAGCAGTACTTC	CASSPLLGARYEQYF
TRBJ1-2	NA	NA	TRBV7-8	13	TGTGCCAGCAGCCGATATGTCGGCAGGGGCTACACCTTC	CASSRYVGRGYTF
TRBJ1-3	TRBD1	NA	TRBV29-1	16	TGCAGCGTCCTACAAACCGAGACAGGGGCTGGAAACACCATATATTTT	CSVLQTETGAGNTIYF
TRBJ1-1	NA	NA	TRBV5-1	13	TGCGCCAGCAGCTTCCGATTCAGGGGCTATGCTTTCTTT	CASSFRFRGYAFF
TRBJ1-5	TRBD1	NA	TRBV27	14	TGTGCCAGCAGGACAGGGGTGAGCAATCAGCCCCAGCATTTT	CASRTGVSNQPQHF
TRBJ2-2	NA	once	TRBV6-5	14	TGTGCCAGCAAACGACAGGTCAATACCGGGGAGCTGTTTTTT	CASKRQVNTGELFF
TRBJ2-2	TRBD2	NA	TRBV7-8	20	TGTGCCAGCAGCTTAGCTTTCTTCCGGCGGGGGGACTTAAACACCGGGGAGCTGTTTTTT	CASSLAFFRRGDLNTGELFF
TRBJ1-2	TRBD1	NA	TRBV7-6	15	TGTGCCAGCAGCCGTCGTGCGCAGGGGGACTATGGCTACACCTTC	CASSRRAQGDYGYTF
TRBJ1-5	NA	NA	TRBV6-5	15	TGTGCCAGCAGTTACGGGGGGGTTAGCAATCAGCCCCAGCATTTT	CASSYGGVSNQPQHF
TRBJ1-1	NA	NA	TRBV18	15	TGTGCCAGCTCACGTGAGGGGGGGGAGAACACTGAAGCTTTCTTT	CASSREGGENTEAFF
TRBJ1-5	TRBD1	NA	TRBV2	14	TGTGCCAGCGGGGGACAGGGGGCGAATCAGCCCCAGCATTTT	CASGGQGANQPQHF
TRBJ2-3	TRBD2	few	TRBV10-1	15	TGCGCCAGCAGTGAGTCAAGGGGAGGGACAGATACGCAGTATTTT	CASSESRGGTDTQYF
TRBJ2-5	NA	NA	TRBV14	14	TGTGCCAGCAGCCCTGGACTACTACAAGAGACCCAGTACTTC	CASSPGLLQETQYF
TRBJ1-6	TRBD1	NA	TRBV7-3	16	TGTGCCAGCAGCTTATCTCCCCACAGGGGGAGTTCACCCCTCCACTTT	CASSLSPHRGSSPLHF
TRBJ1-2	NA	NA	TRBV7-9	13	TGTGCCAGCAGCTTTTTTTCCATCTATGGCTACACCTTC	CASSFFSIYGYTF
TRBJ1-3	NA	NA	TRBV5-1	16	TGCGCCAGCAGCTTGGAAGGACAGAGCTCTGGAAACACCATATATTTT	CASSLEGQSSGNTIYF
TRBJ2-7	NA	NA	TRBV7-6	14	TGTGCCAGCAGACCACTAGAGGGCGGGTACGAGCAGTACTTC	CASRPLEGGYEQYF